The T cell receptor beta chain described here comes from a study of cytotoxic CD8 clonotypes in ibrutinib-treated CLL. Study background: Productive templates averaged around 250,000 per sample, and productive rearrangements 94,082.

Method: immunoSEQ multiplex PCR; TCRdb's copy keeps in-frame clones and lacks some. Found here are approximately 320,000 clones, under 70% of them singletons; the top ten hold roughly 6.8%. Germline CDR1 reads SGHVS; CDR2 reads FNYEAQ. There are 15 residues in the CDR3. With 5 bases clipped from V and 5 bases from J, the junction kept 9 bases outside the gene matches. The TCR sequence derives from a human donor with chronic lymphocytic leukemia. The specimen comprised PBMCs, sampled after 36 months of ibrutinib treatment. The J gene is TRBJ2-3, the V gene TRBV7-6; 8 bases fit TRBD1. CDR3 amino acids: CASSPWTGSEDTQYF. CDR3 coding DNA: TGTGCCAGCAGCCCGTGGACAGGGTCTGAAGATACGCAGTATTTT.